The clone carrying this TCR beta chain was recorded once. Its antigen remains unknown. Sequencing was performed with immunoSEQ multiplex PCR; in TCRdb, only in-frame clones are kept and a portion is missing. The table records 37,000 or so clones, 87% of them present only once. The junction had 5 bases not matched to a gene; V was cut back by 3 bases and J by 6 bases. Germline values: CDR1 KGHSH, CDR2 LQKENI. The CDR3 totals 15 residues. This sample was taken from a study of OX40 agonist ivuxolimab in advanced cancers. Overall study: Cancers in dose escalation were hepatocellular, melanoma, renal cell and head and neck. Of the participants, about 40% had some prior anti-PD-1, anti-PD-L1 or anti-CTLA-4 therapy, which was allowed.

Study observations and caveats: Dose levels from 0.1 to 3.0 mg/kg saw CD4+ and CD8+ blood T cells expand clonally by week 6. Some nonresponders also had low normalized T-cell clonal expansion.

The chain is built from TRBV18 and TRBJ2-3; 11 nucleotides align to TRBD1. The origin of this receptor is an adult with an advanced solid tumor such as melanoma, head and neck, liver or kidney cancer. The sequenced sample was CD4+ or CD8+ T cells sorted from blood, obtained in a trial of the OX40 agonist ivuxolimab. The DNA for the CDR3 is TGTGCCAGCTCACCGGACAGGGGGCTCGAGGATACGCAGTATTTT. This translates into CASSPDRGLEDTQYF.